One sample yielded the 25 T cell receptor beta chains listed below, sequenced in a study of neurological immune-mediated disorders. TCRdb re-called the 5' RACE reads through MiXCR, storing one row per CDR3 protein. This table has about 49,000 distinct CDR3 sequences, roughly 8% appearing once. Time point here: longitudinal time-point 3. Material for sequencing was PBMCs. Receptor source: a middle-aged woman in good health.

Details on this clonotype: A much larger clone differs from this one at a single base, so this may be a read error. The chain combines TRBV7-2 with TRBJ1-4; no firm D call. The CDR3 runs 12 residues. Trimming pared 5 bases from V and 8 bases from J, leaving 9 bases between. Germline V lookup: CDR1 SGHTA, CDR2 FQGNSA. The CDR3 bases are TGTGCCAGCAGCCAAGGAGGGGAAAAACTGTTTTTT. Its translation is CASSQGGEKLFF. Combining the CDR3 with reference TRBV7-2 and TRBJ1-4 gives the whole variable domain GAGVSQSPSNKVTEKGKDVELRCDPISGHTALYWYRQSLGQGLEFLIYFQGNSAPDKSGLPSDRFSAERTGGSVSTLTIQRTQQEDSAVYLCASSQGGEKLFFGSGTQLSVL.

At least ten counts were recorded for this clonotype. CDR3 residues: CASSLRETGELFF. CDR3 nucleotide sequence: TGTGCCAGCAGCTTACGGGAAACCGGGGAGCTGTTTTTT. The V and J genes are TRBV5-5 and TRBJ2-2, with D possibly matching TRBD2 (5 bases). CDR1 is SGHKS, CDR2 YYEKEE, per germline (reference sequence). This CDR3 region has 13 residues. The V end lost 2 bases, the J end lost 5 bases, and 7 bases lay between the germline ends. The whole variable domain, filled in from reference TRBV5-5 and TRBJ2-2, reads DAGVTQSPTHLIKTRGQQVTLRCSPISGHKSVSWYQQVLGQGPQFIFQYYEKEERGRGNFPDRFSARQFPNYSSELNVNALLLGDSALYLCASSLRETGELFFGEGSRLTVL.

This clonotype was counted ten times or more. This chain connects TRBV20-1 to TRBJ1-3, with a possible D match to TRBD1 (6 bases). CDR1 is DFQATT, CDR2 SNEGSKA, per germline (reference sequence). V was clipped by 5 bases and J by 1 base, with 15 bases between them. The CDR3 covers 15 residues. The CDR3 spells CSARGADGSGNTIYF. CDR3 bases: TGCAGTGCTCGGGGGGCAGATGGGTCTGGAAACACCATATATTTT.

This clonotype was observed many times. The chain couples TRBV20-1 to TRBJ2-7, with TRBD2 as a possible D gene (6 bases). Germline V lookup: CDR1 DFQATT, CDR2 SNEGSKA (reference sequence). CDR3 length: 13 residues. Deletions cut 2 bases from V and 0 bases from J, with 8 bases between. The CDR3 reads CSARLASSYEQYF. The DNA of the CDR3 is TGCAGTGCTAGACTAGCGTCCTCCTACGAGCAGTACTTC.

This clonotype has a count of ten or more. This chain uses TRBV9 with TRBJ2-3; D remains unclear. This CDR3 spans 14 amino acids. Trimming stripped 4 bases from V and 4 bases from J, with 13 bases between. Germline loops: CDR1 SGDLS, CDR2 YYNGEE. Here the CDR3 reads CASSPRTGADTQYF. Here the CDR3 DNA reads TGTGCCAGCAGCCCTCGGACGGGCGCAGATACGCAGTATTTT.

The table lists this clonotype with many counts. The chain combines TRBV5-1 with TRBJ2-3, with a tentative D call TRBD2 (5 bases). Trimming took off 4 bases at V and 0 bases at J, with 18 bases between the two ends. This CDR3 spans 17 amino acids. Germline V gene sequence: CDR1 SGHRS, CDR2 YFSETQ. The CDR3 region has the DNA TGCGCCAGCAGCCACCAGAAGCGGCCAACTAGCACAGATACGCAGTATTTT. This translates into CASSHQKRPTSTDTQYF.

This clonotype was counted at least ten times. The chain recombines TRBV2 with TRBJ2-7; 7 bases agree with TRBD2. From germline, CDR1 is SNHLY and CDR2 FYNNEI. The CDR3 consists of 13 residues. The V gene end was trimmed by 6 bases and the J gene end by 0 bases; junction bases not matched to a gene: 2. CDR3 sequence reads: CASSASGSYEQYF. CDR3 DNA: TGTGCCAGCAGCGCTAGCGGCTCCTACGAGCAGTACTTC.

This clonotype was counted ten times or more. The rearrangement uses TRBV5-6 and TRBJ1-1; D is uncertain. The germline CDR1 and CDR2 sequences are SGHDT and YYEEEE. The CDR3 sequence is 16 residues long. Trimming took 3 bases from V and 1 from J, leaving 16 bases between them. The DNA of the CDR3 is TGTGCCAGCAGCTCAAGAGGGTTGAGGTCGAACACTGAAGCTTTCTTT. Its protein product is CASSSRGLRSNTEAFF.

This clonotype was recorded many times. This chain joins TRBV20-1 and TRBJ1-2; D unclear. The CDR3 has 11 amino acids. Germline lookup yields CDR1 DFQATT and CDR2 SNEGSKA (reference sequence). Trimming removed 4 bases from V and 8 bases from J, with 11 bases in between. Written as DNA, the CDR3 is TGCAGTGCTACCGCTCCCGGAGGCTACACCTTC. It is translated as CSATAPGGYTF.

In its sample, this clonotype was seen many times. The chain recombines TRBV5-6 with TRBJ2-5; D not resolved. Germline V gene sequence: CDR1 SGHDT, CDR2 YYEEEE. V shed 1 base and J shed 5 bases, with 12 bases lying between them. The CDR3 is 14 amino acids. CDR3 in amino acids: CASSLRRLWETQYF. In nucleotides, the CDR3 is TGTGCCAGCAGCTTGAGGCGCCTCTGGGAGACCCAGTACTTC.

This clonotype showed up just a few times. The chain joins TRBV20-1 to TRBJ2-1; TRBD2 matches 12 bases. V shed 5 bases, J shed 8 bases, and the junction held 10 bases outside the gene matches. The CDR3 sequence is 15 residues long. The V gene's germline CDR1 is DFQATT and CDR2 SNEGSKA (reference sequence). CDR3 amino acids: CSAVPASGGAYEQFF. In DNA form, the CDR3 reads TGCAGTGCTGTCCCTGCTAGCGGGGGGGCTTATGAGCAGTTCTTC.

This clonotype was seen ten or more times. V and J are TRBV6-5 and TRBJ1-5; D uncertain. The V end lost 2 bases, the J end lost 1 base, and 6 bases lay between the germline ends. CDR1 is MNHEY and CDR2 is SVGAGI in the germline V gene. The CDR3 runs 14 residues. This chain's CDR3 is CASSYRGSNQPQHF. CDR3 nucleotide sequence: TGTGCCAGCAGTTACCGGGGAAGCAATCAGCCCCAGCATTTT.

This clonotype was detected many times. The CDR3 protein is CASSLFSGGASDTQYF. The CDR3 DNA follows: TGTGCCAGCAGCCTATTTAGCGGGGGGGCGTCTGATACGCAGTATTTT. The rearrangement links TRBV6-1 to TRBJ2-3; 11 nucleotides match TRBD2. The CDR3 runs to 16 residues. Germline lookup yields CDR1 MNHNS and CDR2 SASEGT. J was trimmed by 6 bases and V by 6 bases; bases with no gene match: 11.

This clonotype came up many times. V is TRBV20-1 and J is TRBJ1-2, with TRBD1 as a possible D gene (6 bases). CDR1 is DFQATT, CDR2 SNEGSKA, per germline (reference sequence). V gave up 0 bases and J gave up 4 bases, with 12 bases separating them. This CDR3 is 14 amino acids long. CDR3 in DNA: TGCAGTGCTAGAGACAACGACAGGATCTATGGCTACACCTTC. This encodes CSARDNDRIYGYTF.

This clonotype was seen many times. The gene calls are TRBV5-1 and TRBJ2-7; no definite D call. The V gene's germline CDR1 is SGHRS and CDR2 YFSETQ. The CDR3 has 13 residues. The V end was cut by 0 bases, the J end by 2 bases, with 6 bases between. This CDR3 is CASSLGTPYEQYF. For the CDR3, the DNA is TGCGCCAGCAGCTTGGGGACCCCCTACGAGCAGTACTTC.

This clonotype was counted at least ten times. The rearrangement joins TRBV20-1 to TRBJ1-1; 8 nucleotides match TRBD1. J was trimmed by 4 bases and V by 1 base; bases with no gene match: 8. This CDR3 comprises 15 residues. From germline, CDR1 is DFQATT and CDR2 SNEGSKA (reference sequence). As DNA, the CDR3 is TGCAGTGCTAGAGCATTGGACAGGGAGGGCACTGAAGCTTTCTTT. Translating gives CSARALDREGTEAFF.

This clonotype was found many times. The rearrangement joins TRBV29-1 to TRBJ1-2; D possibly corresponds to TRBD1 (5 bases). V was pared by 6 bases and J by 7 bases, with 12 bases between. This CDR3 has 11 residues. Germline CDR1 SQVTM, CDR2 ANQGSEA. The CDR3 loop is CSVGAITGYTF. The CDR3 coding sequence is TGCAGCGTCGGGGCCATAACTGGCTACACCTTC.

The chain joins TRBV5-1 to TRBJ1-1; TRBD1 matches at 7 bases. Unmatched junction bases numbered 13, after V lost 4 bases and J lost 4 bases. The CDR3 runs 16 residues. Germline V lookup: CDR1 SGHRS, CDR2 YFSETQ. CDR3 in DNA: TGCGCCAGCAGCCCTCAGACAGGGACGGAGGCCACTGAAGCTTTCTTT. As protein: CASSPQTGTEATEAFF.

Sample share makes this clonotype medium-sized. This chain connects TRBV4-1 to TRBJ1-5; D perhaps matches TRBD1 (5 bases). The CDR3 consists of 13 residues. Germline V gives CDR1 MGHRA, CDR2 YSYEKL. V was cut by 1 base and J by 5 bases, with 6 bases left in between. For the CDR3, the DNA is TGCGCCAGCAGCCAAGCGGGGGATCAGCCCCAGCATTTT. Its translation: CASSQAGDQPQHF.

This clonotype was counted at least ten times. V gene TRBV2 combines with J gene TRBJ1-1; weak D call: TRBD1 (5 bases). Germline V gene data show CDR1 as SNHLY and CDR2 as FYNNEI. The CDR3 spans 12 residues. Trimming took 3 bases from V and 4 from J, leaving 6 bases between them. Written as DNA, the CDR3 is TGTGCCAGCAGTGACGACAGCACTGAAGCTTTCTTT. Protein: CASSDDSTEAFF.

This clonotype was picked up many times. The chain recombines TRBV27 with TRBJ1-4; no clear D gene. Per the germline V gene, CDR1 is MNHEY and CDR2 is SMNVEV (reference sequence). With 5 bases removed from V and 7 bases from J, the gap between germline ends came to 11 bases. The CDR3 covers 13 residues. CDR3 residues: CASSLFPGEKLFF. The CDR3 coding sequence is TGTGCCAGCAGTCTTTTTCCCGGTGAAAAACTGTTTTTT.

Ten or more counts support this clonotype. This rearrangement joins TRBV6-6 to TRBJ2-5; D perhaps matches TRBD2 (6 bases). V lost 9 bases to trimming and J lost 3 bases, with 8 bases between them. The CDR3 runs to 11 residues. The V gene's germline CDR1 is MNHNY and CDR2 SVGAGI (reference sequence). The CDR3 DNA sequence: TGTGCCAGAGGGGAGGAAGAGACCCAGTACTTC. Encoded protein: CARGEEETQYF.

About this clonotype itself: Given a much more abundant clone one base away, this may be a read error. The V and J genes are TRBV7-3 and TRBJ2-1; TRBD1 aligns across 8 bases. Germline CDR1 and CDR2: SGHTA and FQGTGA. After removal of 3 bases from V and 2 bases from J, the junction contained 6 bases not matched to a gene. The CDR3 is 16 residues long. The CDR3 here is CASSLTTGGTYNEQFF. For the CDR3, the DNA is TGTGCCAGCAGCTTGACTACAGGGGGTACCTACAATGAGCAGTTCTTC.

This clonotype has at least ten counts. This sequence joins TRBV5-1 and TRBJ1-2, with 7 nucleotides matching TRBD1. The V gene's germline CDR1 is SGHRS and CDR2 YFSETQ. This CDR3 has 15 residues. Losses at the gene ends were 0 bases for V and 4 bases for J; bases not matched to a gene: 6. The CDR3 protein is CASSLGSRQGYGYTF. Written as DNA, the CDR3 is TGCGCCAGCAGCTTGGGATCCCGACAGGGCTATGGCTACACCTTC.

This clonotype was found many times. The gene calls are TRBV6-5 and TRBJ1-4; 9 bases fit TRBD1. There are 15 residues in the CDR3. Trimming at V came to 5 bases and at J to 5 bases, leaving 6 bases not matched to a gene. Germline V gene lookup returns CDR1 MNHEY and CDR2 SVGAGI. The CDR3 region has the DNA TGTGCCAGCAGTGCCCGGGACAGGGCCAATGAAAAACTGTTTTTT. Its translation is CASSARDRANEKLFF.